What follows are 17 T cell receptor beta chains derived from one specimen sequenced in a study of T cell responses to AZD1222 COVID-19 vaccine. Profiled with immunoSEQ multiplex PCR; TCRdb holds only in-frame clones, not every one. Counted here are 65,000 to 75,000 clones, around 80% occurring once; the ten biggest clones make up about 51%. The sample consisted of peripheral blood, taken 28 days after the second AZD1222 dose. All receptors come from an adult who received the AZD1222 COVID-19 vaccine.

The gene calls are TRBV10-3 and TRBJ2-7, with D maybe TRBD1 (5 bases). CDR3 size: 13 residues. V was cut by 6 bases and J by 0 bases, with 9 bases left in between. Germline assignment: CDR1 ENHRY and CDR2 SYGVKD. In DNA, the CDR3 is TGTGCCATCAGCTTGACAGCCTCCTACGAGCAGTACTTC. This gives the protein CAISLTASYEQYF.

As DNA, the CDR3 is TGCAGCGGGGGGGATCGCGAGCAGTACTTC. Protein: CSGGDREQYF. This chain links TRBV29-1 with TRBJ2-7, with D perhaps matching TRBD2 (6 bases). With 7 bases removed from V and 6 bases from J, the gap between germline ends came to 10 bases. Looked up from germline, CDR1 is SQVTM and CDR2 is ANQGSEA. CDR3 length equals 10 residues.

V and J are TRBV19 and TRBJ2-5, with TRBD2 matching over 15 bases. Per germline, CDR1 LNHDA and CDR2 SQIVND (reference sequence). The CDR3 consists of 17 residues. V was clipped by 1 base and J by 3 bases; unmatched bases: 3. The CDR3 region is CASSIGWTSGGEETQYF. The CDR3 region has the DNA TGTGCCAGTAGTATAGGATGGACTAGCGGGGGGGAAGAGACCCAGTACTTC.

This sequence joins TRBV3-1 (or the pseudogene TRBV3-2) and TRBJ1-6; perhaps TRBD1 as D (5 bases). The CDR3 covers 17 residues. Germline V gene data show CDR1 as LGHDT and CDR2 as YNNKEL (reference sequence). Between the trimmed V and J ends, which lost 3 bases and 0 bases, there was a span of 12 bases. CDR3 protein: CASSHLGGLSYNSPLHF. CDR3 nucleotides: TGTGCCAGCAGCCATTTGGGGGGACTCTCCTATAATTCACCCCTCCACTTT.

V usage is TRBV28 and J usage is TRBJ2-4; D gene uncertain. CDR1 and CDR2 from the germline V gene are MDHEN and SYDVKM. CDR3 length equals 16 residues. Trimming cost V 7 bases and J 2 bases, with 18 bases left between them. DNA for the CDR3: TGTGCCAGCACCCTCTCGGACGGTCGAACCAAAAACATTCAGTACTTC. It codes for CASTLSDGRTKNIQYF.

The J gene is TRBJ1-1, the V gene TRBV2, with D possibly TRBD1 on 6 matching bases. This CDR3 spans 12 amino acids. The germline gives CDR1 SNHLY, CDR2 FYNNEI. Trimming took off 10 bases at V and 3 bases at J, with 12 bases between the two ends. The CDR3 spells CAITQGYTEAFF. CDR3 in DNA: TGTGCCATCACACAGGGCTACACTGAAGCTTTCTTT.

The rearrangement links TRBV28 to TRBJ1-2; D is unclear. In germline, CDR1 is MDHEN, CDR2 SYDVKM. Trimming took off 4 bases at V and 2 bases at J, with 11 bases between the two ends. The CDR3 totals 14 residues. The CDR3, as DNA: TGTGCCAGCAGTTCCCCGGCGGGAAACTATGGCTACACCTTC. It encodes CASSSPAGNYGYTF.

The V gene is TRBV30, the J gene TRBJ1-4; no definite D call. The CDR3 has 14 residues. From germline, CDR1 is GTSNPN and CDR2 SVGIG (reference sequence). Trimming pared 0 bases from V and 8 bases from J, leaving 13 bases between. The CDR3 DNA sequence: TGTGCCTGGAGTGTAGCACTTTTTACGGAAAAACTGTTTTTT. The encoded protein is CAWSVALFTEKLFF.

The rearrangement uses TRBV9 and TRBJ2-7, with a possible D match to TRBD2 (7 bases). Per the germline V gene, CDR1 is SGDLS and CDR2 is YYNGEE. This CDR3 contains 14 residues. The V end was cut by 3 bases, the J end by 3 bases, with 13 bases between. The CDR3 sequence is CASSGGGGDYEQYF. Written as DNA, the CDR3 is TGTGCCAGCAGCGGAGGAGGGGGGGACTACGAGCAGTACTTC. The full variable domain, its missing parts supplied by reference TRBV9 and TRBJ2-7, is DSGVTQTPKHLITATGQRVTLRCSPRSGDLSVYWYQQSLDQGLQFLIQYYNGEERAKGNILERFSAQQFPDLHSELNLSSLELGDSALYFCASSGGGGDYEQYFGPGTRLTVT.

The chain recombines TRBV28 with TRBJ2-2; the D gene is possibly TRBD1 (6 bases). Germline CDR1 MDHEN, CDR2 SYDVKM. The CDR3 is 15 amino acids. The V and J ends lost 4 bases and 1 base respectively, with 10 bases between them. CDR3 bases: TGTGCCAGCAGTTCAATGGGACAGAACACCGGGGAGCTGTTTTTT. This codes for CASSSMGQNTGELFF.

The rearrangement joins TRBV28 to TRBJ1-5; 7 bases map to TRBD1. This CDR3 is built from 14 residues. The germline V gene encodes CDR1 MDHEN and CDR2 SYDVKM. V gave up 6 bases and J gave up 7 bases; unmatched junction bases: 9. The CDR3 sequence is CASRQTGPGQPQHF. As DNA, the CDR3 is TGTGCCAGCAGGCAGACAGGGCCCGGCCAGCCCCAGCATTTT.

V and J are TRBV7-9 and TRBJ2-1, with TRBD2 matching 12 bases. The junction had 10 bases not matched to a gene; V was cut back by 4 bases and J by 6 bases. This CDR3 spans 17 amino acids. The germline CDR1 and CDR2 sequences are SEHNR and FQNEAQ (reference sequence). The CDR3 protein is CASSSDLLAGGSNEQFF. The DNA of the CDR3 is TGTGCCAGCAGCTCAGACTTACTAGCGGGAGGATCCAATGAGCAGTTCTTC.

Worth noting for this clone: The identical CDR3 is also encoded by other nucleotide sequences in the sample. This chain connects TRBV24-1 to TRBJ2-1; either TRBD1 or TRBD2 may fit D (5 bases each). The CDR3 runs 15 residues. V shed 10 bases and J shed 1 base, with 16 bases lying between them. The germline V gene encodes CDR1 KGHDR and CDR2 SFDVKD. The CDR3 sequence: CATRGRGESYNEQFF. The CDR3 DNA sequence: TGTGCCACGCGAGGTCGGGGCGAGTCCTACAATGAGCAGTTCTTC.

This chain joins TRBV28 and TRBJ1-3; D unresolved. The V end lost 4 bases, the J end lost 0 bases, and 7 bases lay between the germline ends. CDR1 and CDR2 (germline): MDHEN, SYDVKM. The CDR3 is 14 amino acids. CDR3 coding DNA: TGTGCCAGCAGTTCAGGAGTCTCTGGAAACACCATATATTTT. Translation gives CASSSGVSGNTIYF.

The rearrangement links TRBV4-3 to TRBJ2-2; 7 bases map to TRBD2. V dropped 1 base and J dropped 6; count of bases not matched to a gene: 8. Germline assignment: CDR1 LGHNA and CDR2 YSLEER. CDR3 length: 16 residues. The CDR3 loop is CASSQGPGGGSGELFF. The CDR3 DNA sequence: TGCGCCAGCAGCCAAGGCCCGGGAGGAGGATCCGGGGAGCTGTTTTTT.

The rearrangement uses TRBV19 and TRBJ1-2; 7 bases line up with TRBD1. J was trimmed by 5 bases and V by 6 bases; bases with no gene match: 12. The CDR3 is 15 residues long. Germline assignment: CDR1 LNHDA and CDR2 SQIVND (reference sequence). This CDR3 reads CASSGTGTVNYGYTF. CDR3 coding DNA: TGTGCCAGTAGCGGAACCGGGACAGTGAATTATGGCTACACCTTC.

The V and J genes are TRBV28 and TRBJ2-1, with D perhaps matching TRBD1 (6 bases). The V end was cut by 3 bases, the J end by 10 bases, with 16 bases between. Germline CDR1 MDHEN, CDR2 SYDVKM. The CDR3 is made up of 14 amino acids. CDR3 nucleotides: TGTGCCAGCAGTTTGGCAGGGGCGCTCGGAGAGCAGTTCTTC. Encoded protein: CASSLAGALGEQFF.